Listed here are 15 T cell receptor beta chains from one sample, sequenced in a study of cytomegalovirus exposure and HLA in healthy donors. PCR employed 60 Vbeta and 13 Jbeta primers. TCRdb keeps only in-frame clones here, not all; method: immunoSEQ multiplex PCR. Of approximately 160,000 clones in the sample, more than 70% were seen once. The sequencing sample was made of PBMCs. All receptors derive from a male donor in good health and CMV-seronegative.

The V and J genes are TRBV18 and TRBJ1-2; 9 nucleotides agree with TRBD1. V lost 6 bases to trimming and J lost 7 bases; unmatched junction nucleotides: 9. The CDR3 covers 14 residues. Germline V CDR1 and CDR2: KGHSH, LQKENI. This CDR3 is CASSLGQGDRGYTF. CDR3 nucleotide sequence: TGTGCCAGCTCGCTGGGACAGGGAGACCGTGGCTACACCTTC.

The J gene is TRBJ1-3, the V gene TRBV9; perhaps TRBD1 as D (6 bases). The V gene's germline CDR1 is SGDLS and CDR2 YYNGEE. Trimming removed 2 bases from V and 0 bases from J, with 9 bases in between. This CDR3 comprises 15 residues. CDR3 sequence: CASSVTGSSGNTIYF. In DNA form, the CDR3 reads TGTGCCAGCAGCGTGACAGGTTCCTCTGGAAACACCATATATTTT.

This clone was detected once. This chain links TRBV30 with TRBJ2-7, with TRBD1 identical over 7 bases. Germline V gene lookup returns CDR1 GTSNPN and CDR2 SVGIG (reference sequence). V lost 2 bases and J lost 6; bases outside the gene matches: 4. The CDR3 loop spans 12 amino acids. The CDR3 here is CAWSPGGGEQYF. Here the CDR3 DNA reads TGTGCCTGGAGTCCAGGGGGTGGCGAGCAGTACTTC.

In this sample, this clone turned up a few times. This sequence joins TRBV6-1 and TRBJ2-1; the D is unclear. CDR3 length equals 16 residues. The V end was cut by 2 bases, the J end by 4 bases, with 15 bases between. Germline V gene sequence: CDR1 MNHNS, CDR2 SASEGT. The CDR3, as DNA: TGTGCCAGCAGTGAACTCCGGTCCTCCCTGTACAATGAGCAGTTCTTC. This sequence encodes CASSELRSSLYNEQFF.

This rearrangement joins TRBV7-6 to TRBJ2-7; 10 nucleotides agree with TRBD1. This CDR3 spans 15 amino acids. With 5 bases clipped from V and 2 bases from J, the junction kept 6 bases outside the gene matches. CDR1 and CDR2 (germline): SGHVS, FNYEAQ. The CDR3 DNA sequence: TGTGCCAGCAGCGCAGCAGGGACAGGGGCCTACGAGCAGTACTTC. Translated: CASSAAGTGAYEQYF.

The chain is built from TRBV5-5 and TRBJ1-1, with D hard to call. Per the germline V gene, CDR1 is SGHKS and CDR2 is YYEKEE (reference sequence). Between the trimmed V and J ends, which lost 2 bases and 3 bases, there was a span of 8 bases. This CDR3 comprises 13 residues. The CDR3 nucleotides are TGTGCCAGCAGCTTTGCCACACACACTGAAGCTTTCTTT. This sequence encodes CASSFATHTEAFF. Full variable domain (rest looked up from reference TRBV5-5 and TRBJ1-1): DAGVTQSPTHLIKTRGQQVTLRCSPISGHKSVSWYQQVLGQGPQFIFQYYEKEERGRGNFPDRFSARQFPNYSSELNVNALLLGDSALYLCASSFATHTEAFFGQGTRLTVV.

The J gene is TRBJ1-4, the V gene TRBV9; D possibly corresponds to TRBD1 (6 bases). Trimming stripped 3 bases from V and 7 bases from J, with 13 bases between. CDR1 and CDR2 from the germline V gene are SGDLS and YYNGEE. The CDR3 has 14 residues. Here the CDR3 reads CASSAAGTPEKLFF. DNA for the CDR3: TGTGCCAGCAGCGCCGCCGGGACACCTGAAAAACTGTTTTTT.

The J gene is TRBJ1-1, the V gene TRBV7-9; tentative D call: TRBD1 (6 bases). V shed 2 bases and J shed 2 bases, with 18 bases lying between them. Looked up from germline, CDR1 is SEHNR and CDR2 is FQNEAQ (reference sequence). The CDR3 extends over 17 amino acids. As DNA, the CDR3 is TGTGCCAGCAGCTTACCTTTACTCGGGACAAACAACACTGAAGCTTTCTTT. It codes for CASSLPLLGTNNTEAFF.

V gene TRBV4-1 combines with J gene TRBJ1-1; D not certain. Germline CDR1 MGHRA, CDR2 YSYEKL. CDR3 size: 13 residues. With 3 bases removed from V and 2 bases from J, the gap between germline ends came to 7 bases. The CDR3 DNA is TGCGCCAGCAGCCAGGCCCATAACACTGAAGCTTTCTTT. Its protein product is CASSQAHNTEAFF.

The rearrangement joins TRBV29-1 to TRBJ2-5, with 11 bases matching TRBD2. Trimming cost V 7 bases and J 5 bases; bases outside gene matches: 9. Germline CDR1 and CDR2: SQVTM and ANQGSEA. CDR3 length: 14 amino acids. The CDR3 region has the DNA TGCAGCGCAAAACGACTAGCGGGGTACGAGACCCAGTACTTC. Residues: CSAKRLAGYETQYF. Full variable domain (missing parts from reference TRBV29-1 and TRBJ2-5): SAVISQKPSRDICQRGTSLTIQCQVDSQVTMMFWYRQQPGQSLTLIATANQGSEATYESGFVIDKFPISRPNLTFSTLTVSNMSPEDSSIYLCSAKRLAGYETQYFGPGTRLLVL.

The V and J genes are TRBV19 and TRBJ1-1; 8 nucleotides agree with TRBD1. The ends lost 7 bases at V and 11 bases at J; junction bases unmatched: 15. The CDR3 runs to 14 residues. Germline values: CDR1 LNHDA, CDR2 SQIVND (reference sequence). The CDR3 spells CASITDPQGQDAFF. As DNA, the CDR3 is TGTGCCAGTATCACCGACCCACAGGGACAGGACGCTTTCTTT.

The rearrangement links TRBV4-2 to TRBJ2-7; D gene ambiguous. V was shortened by 1 base and J by 3 bases, with 10 bases between the two germline ends. This CDR3 spans 14 amino acids. Germline-derived CDR1 and CDR2 are LGHNA and YNFKEQ. The DNA of the CDR3 is TGTGCCAGCAGCCAAGCACACCCCCTCTACGAGCAGTACTTC. Protein sequence: CASSQAHPLYEQYF.

This clone appeared once. The CDR3 reads CAWIRDGGGYTF. The DNA of the CDR3 is TGTGCCTGGATCAGGGATGGCGGTGGCTACACCTTC. This chain links TRBV30 with TRBJ1-2; a weak D match, TRBD1 (5 bases). Germline CDR1 and CDR2: GTSNPN and SVGIG (reference sequence). Trimming took 4 bases from V and 7 from J, leaving 13 bases between them. This CDR3 spans 12 amino acids.

The chain has TRBV7-2 and TRBJ2-1; 10 bases are shared with TRBD2. The CDR3 consists of 19 residues. J was trimmed by 4 bases and V by 5 bases; bases with no gene match: 17. The germline V gene encodes CDR1 SGHTA and CDR2 FQGNSA. In nucleotides, the CDR3 is TGTGCCAGCAGCCCGGGTGTGAGCGGGAGGGCCTTGTCGTACAATGAGCAGTTCTTC. It is translated as CASSPGVSGRALSYNEQFF.

The chain couples TRBV5-4 to TRBJ1-1; 7 bases agree with TRBD1. With V trimmed by 0 bases and J by 1 base, 3 bases remained unmatched. Germline CDR1 is SGHNT and CDR2 is YYREEE (reference sequence). This CDR3 has 15 amino acids. CDR3 DNA: TGTGCCAGCAGCTTGGCGACAGGGCGGAACACTGAAGCTTTCTTT. Protein product: CASSLATGRNTEAFF.